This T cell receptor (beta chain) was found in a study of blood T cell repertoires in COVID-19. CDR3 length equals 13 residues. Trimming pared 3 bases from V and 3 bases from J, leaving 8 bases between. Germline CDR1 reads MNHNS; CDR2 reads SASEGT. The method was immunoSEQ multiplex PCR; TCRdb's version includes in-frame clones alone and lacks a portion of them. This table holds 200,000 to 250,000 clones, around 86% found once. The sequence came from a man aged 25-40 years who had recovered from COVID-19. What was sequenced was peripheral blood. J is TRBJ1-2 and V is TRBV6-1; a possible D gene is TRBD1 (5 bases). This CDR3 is CASSEGGDYGYTF. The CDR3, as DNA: TGTGCCAGCAGTGAGGGAGGGGACTATGGCTACACCTTC.